The 5 T cell receptor beta chains given below trace back to one sample, sequenced in a study of cytomegalovirus exposure and HLA in healthy donors. In the PCR, 60 Vbeta and 13 Jbeta primers were used. Data came from immunoSEQ multiplex PCR; TCRdb stores just in-frame clones and leaves some out. Of 35,000 to 45,000 clones listed, roughly 63% are singletons. The sample comprised PBMCs. Every receptor here comes from a man aged 55 to 69 in good health and CMV-seropositive.

The chain is built from TRBV27 and TRBJ2-7; TRBD1 is a possible D gene (6 bases). The CDR3 has 15 residues. V was shortened by 7 bases and J by 7 bases, with 23 bases between the two germline ends. Germline V gives CDR1 MNHEY, CDR2 SMNVEV (reference sequence). CDR3 DNA sequence: TGTGCCAGCAATGTTATCAGGGGAGTTAGATGGGAGCAGTACTTC. Translated: CASNVIRGVRWEQYF.

This clone has more than one count but fewer than ten. The V call is TRBV7-6, the J call TRBJ2-5; TRBD2 agrees at 9 bases. The CDR3 sequence is 16 residues long. Germline loops: CDR1 SGHVS, CDR2 FNYEAQ. Trimming at V came to 1 base and at J to 4 bases, leaving 7 bases not matched to a gene. This CDR3 reads CASSLEGWREGETQYF. The CDR3 region has the DNA TGTGCCAGCAGCTTAGAAGGATGGCGGGAGGGAGAGACCCAGTACTTC.

This clone was picked up a small number of times. V is TRBV4-1 and J is TRBJ2-3; D is unclear. From germline, CDR1 is MGHRA and CDR2 YSYEKL. Trimming removed 1 base from V and 8 bases from J, with 19 bases in between. The CDR3 length is 16 residues. The CDR3: CASSQVDLVVFGTQYF. The DNA for the CDR3 is TGCGCCAGCAGCCAAGTAGATCTAGTAGTGTTTGGTACGCAGTATTTT.

The chain employs TRBV5-1 and TRBJ1-6; D gene ambiguous. This CDR3 is 14 amino acids long. Looked up from germline, CDR1 is SGHRS and CDR2 is YFSETQ. V lost 0 bases, J lost 7 bases, and 8 bases lay in between. As DNA, the CDR3 is TGCGCCAGCAGCTTGGCAGGCGAAAATTCACCCCTCCACTTT. This codes for CASSLAGENSPLHF.

The chain employs TRBV28 and TRBJ1-2; D is ambiguous. Germline V gene lookup returns CDR1 MDHEN and CDR2 SYDVKM. This CDR3 is built from 12 residues. Between the trimmed V and J ends, which lost 6 bases and 6 bases, there was a span of 11 bases. CDR3 sequence reads: CASSRRVDGYTF. The CDR3 DNA follows: TGTGCCAGCAGCAGACGGGTGGATGGCTACACCTTC.